This TCR beta chain originates from a study of graft-versus-host responses after intestinal transplantation. Study-wide results and limits: High graft-versus-host to host-versus-graft T cell clonal ratios marked allografts of patients with graft-donor macrochimerism. Recipient bone marrow held GvH clones, some seen earlier in ileum or blood.

V lost 5 bases, J lost 3 bases, and 9 bases stayed unmatched. Germline assignment: CDR1 LNHDA and CDR2 SQIVND (reference sequence). This CDR3 region has 16 residues. TCRdb's copy holds only in-frame clones and misses some; the assay was immunoSEQ multiplex PCR. Among about 88,000 clones listed, 85% to 95% were seen once. For this clone: Its target is not known.

This clonotype was obtained from a human donor who was the organ donor for an intestinal transplant. This material consisted of unstimulated CD4+ T cells sorted from spleen or lymph node cells, taken before transplant. The V call is TRBV19, the J call TRBJ1-2; TRBD1 agrees at 10 bases. CDR3 protein: CASSLPGTGAHYGYTF. CDR3 nucleotides: TGTGCCAGTAGTCTTCCCGGGACAGGGGCACACTATGGCTACACCTTC.